One sample yielded the 10 T cell receptor beta chains listed below, sequenced in a study of T cells after yellow fever vaccination. TCRdb re-called the 5' RACE reads with MiXCR, one entry per CDR3 protein. The table has about 300,000 distinct CDR3 sequences, under 9% seen once. The starting material was CD4+ T cells sorted from PBMCs, obtained 5 days after the yellow fever booster vaccination. These receptors were taken from a man aged 18 to 30 who received the YFV17D yellow fever vaccine.

This clonotype was detected only a few times. This chain joins TRBV20-1 and TRBJ2-5; D is ambiguous. In germline, CDR1 is DFQATT, CDR2 SNEGSKA (reference sequence). The length of the CDR3 is 14 residues. V shed 4 bases and J shed 10 bases, with 22 bases lying between them. In DNA, the CDR3 is TGCAGTGCTAACTTAGCCTTTTACCCCGATTTCCAGTACTTC. It is translated as CSANLAFYPDFQYF.

V gene TRBV9 combines with J gene TRBJ2-6, with D unclear. The CDR3 extends over 15 amino acids. V dropped 0 bases and J dropped 4 bases, with 8 bases sitting between them. The germline CDR1 and CDR2 sequences are SGDLS and YYNGEE. The CDR3 sequence: CASSVVGIGANVLTF. The CDR3 DNA reads TGTGCCAGCAGCGTAGTAGGTATAGGGGCCAACGTCCTGACTTTC.

This chain links TRBV7-3 with TRBJ1-1, with D perhaps matching TRBD1 (6 bases). The CDR3 length is 15 residues. CDR1 is SGHTA, CDR2 FQGTGA, per germline. V was pared by 0 bases and J by 1 base, with 9 bases between. CDR3 region: CASSLTGAGNTEAFF. The CDR3 nucleotides read TGTGCCAGCAGCTTAACGGGGGCAGGGAACACTGAAGCTTTCTTT. Complete variable domain (other parts from reference TRBV7-3 and TRBJ1-1): GAGVSQTPSNKVTEKGKYVELRCDPISGHTALYWYRQSLGQGPEFLIYFQGTGAADDSGLPNDRFFAVRPEGSVSTLKIQRTERGDSAVYLCASSLTGAGNTEAFFGQGTRLTVV.

This clonotype was observed at least ten times. The rearrangement joins TRBV20-1 to TRBJ2-3; D is perhaps TRBD2 (5 bases). Germline CDR1 and CDR2: DFQATT and SNEGSKA (reference sequence). V was pared by 5 bases and J by 6 bases, with 12 bases between. CDR3 length: 12 amino acids. CDR3 residues: CSAPGPGDTQYF. The CDR3 nucleotides are TGCAGTGCTCCCGGACCGGGGGATACGCAGTATTTT.

The rearrangement links TRBV20-1 to TRBJ2-3; D is ambiguous. V was pared by 3 bases and J by 4 bases, with 8 bases between. The CDR3 totals 12 residues. Germline loops: CDR1 DFQATT, CDR2 SNEGSKA (reference sequence). The CDR3 loop reads CSARGFSDTQYF. In DNA form, the CDR3 reads TGCAGTGCTAGGGGCTTTTCAGATACGCAGTATTTT.

This clonotype has only a few counts. The chain uses TRBV15 and TRBJ2-7, with TRBD2 as a possible D gene (6 bases). Germline V gene data show CDR1 as LNHNV and CDR2 as YYDKDF (reference sequence). The germline V and J ends were trimmed by 2 bases and 4 bases, with 15 bases remaining between them. The CDR3 loop spans 15 amino acids. The CDR3 DNA sequence: TGTGCCACCAGCAGATCCTCCGGGGAGGTTTACGAGCAGTACGTC. It specifies CATSRSSGEVYEQYV.

At least ten counts were recorded for this clonotype. The chain uses TRBV5-1 and TRBJ2-7; D remains ambiguous. V was shortened by 1 base and J by 0 bases, with 8 bases between the two germline ends. CDR3 length: 14 amino acids. Germline V lookup: CDR1 SGHRS, CDR2 YFSETQ. The CDR3 loop reads CASSLNWVSYEQYF. The CDR3 DNA reads as TGCGCCAGCAGCTTGAATTGGGTCTCCTACGAGCAGTACTTC.

V gene TRBV5-1 combines with J gene TRBJ2-1; TRBD2 might be the D (5 bases). The V end was cut by 5 bases, the J end by 5 bases, with 17 bases between. This CDR3 is built from 15 residues. Germline-derived CDR1 and CDR2 are SGHRS and YFSETQ. Here the CDR3 DNA reads TGCGCCAGCAGTACCGGGGTGGGGATTAACAATGAGCAGTTCTTC. The encoded protein is CASSTGVGINNEQFF.

The J gene is TRBJ2-5, the V gene TRBV4-3, with D unclear. V shed 1 base and J shed 0 bases, with 12 bases lying between them. This CDR3 has 16 residues. Germline V gene sequence: CDR1 LGHNA, CDR2 YSLEER. The CDR3 region has the DNA TGCGCCAGCAGCCAAGGTTCGCAGCCTAACCAAGAGACCCAGTACTTC. Its translation: CASSQGSQPNQETQYF.

At least ten counts were recorded for this clonotype. J is TRBJ2-2 and V is TRBV18, with a possible D match to TRBD1 (5 bases). The ends were cut back, 3 bases at V and 7 bases at J, with 18 bases in the middle. The CDR3 has 16 residues. Germline lookup yields CDR1 KGHSH and CDR2 LQKENI. CDR3 DNA sequence: TGTGCCAGCTCACCGTTTGCGCAGGGATCTGACGGGGAGCTGTTTTTT. Protein product: CASSPFAQGSDGELFF.